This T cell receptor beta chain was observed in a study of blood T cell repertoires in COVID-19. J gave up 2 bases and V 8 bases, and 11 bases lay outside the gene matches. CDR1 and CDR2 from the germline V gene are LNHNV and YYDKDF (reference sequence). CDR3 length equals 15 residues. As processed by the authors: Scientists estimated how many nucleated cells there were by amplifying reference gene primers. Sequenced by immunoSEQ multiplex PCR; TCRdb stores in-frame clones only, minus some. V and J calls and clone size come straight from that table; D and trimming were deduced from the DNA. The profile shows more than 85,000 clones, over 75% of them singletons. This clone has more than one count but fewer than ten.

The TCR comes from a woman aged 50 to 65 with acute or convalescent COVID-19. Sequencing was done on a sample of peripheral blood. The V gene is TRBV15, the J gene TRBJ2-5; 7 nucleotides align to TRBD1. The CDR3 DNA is TGTGCCACCTCCGACAGGGCGAGGGGACAAGAGACCCAGTACTTC. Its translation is CATSDRARGQETQYF.